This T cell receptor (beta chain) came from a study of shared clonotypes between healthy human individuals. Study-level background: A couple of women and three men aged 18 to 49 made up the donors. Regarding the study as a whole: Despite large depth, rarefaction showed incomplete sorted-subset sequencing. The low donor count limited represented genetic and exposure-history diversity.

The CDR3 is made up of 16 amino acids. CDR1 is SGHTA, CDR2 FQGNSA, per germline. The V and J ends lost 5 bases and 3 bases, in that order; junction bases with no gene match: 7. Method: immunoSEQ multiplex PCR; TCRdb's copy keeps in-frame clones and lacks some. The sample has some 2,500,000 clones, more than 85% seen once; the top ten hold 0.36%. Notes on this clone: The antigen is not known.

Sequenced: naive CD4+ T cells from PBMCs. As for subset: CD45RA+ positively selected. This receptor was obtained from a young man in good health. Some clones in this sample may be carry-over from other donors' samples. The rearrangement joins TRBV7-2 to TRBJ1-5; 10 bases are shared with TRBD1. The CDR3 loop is CASSLDRGLLNQPQHF. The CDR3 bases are TGTGCCAGCAGCCTAGACAGGGGGCTGCTCAATCAGCCCCAGCATTTT.